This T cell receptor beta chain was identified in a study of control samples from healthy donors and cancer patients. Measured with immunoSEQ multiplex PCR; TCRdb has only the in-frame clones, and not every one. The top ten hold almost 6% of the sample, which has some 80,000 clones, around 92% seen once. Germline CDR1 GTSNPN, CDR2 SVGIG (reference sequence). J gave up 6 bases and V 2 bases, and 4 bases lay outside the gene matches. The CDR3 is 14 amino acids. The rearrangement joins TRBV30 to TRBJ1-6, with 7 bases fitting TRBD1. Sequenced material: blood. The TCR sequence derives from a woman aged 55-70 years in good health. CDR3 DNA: TGTGCCTGGAGTCCGGGACAGAGTAATTCACCCCTCCACTTT. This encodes CAWSPGQSNSPLHF.